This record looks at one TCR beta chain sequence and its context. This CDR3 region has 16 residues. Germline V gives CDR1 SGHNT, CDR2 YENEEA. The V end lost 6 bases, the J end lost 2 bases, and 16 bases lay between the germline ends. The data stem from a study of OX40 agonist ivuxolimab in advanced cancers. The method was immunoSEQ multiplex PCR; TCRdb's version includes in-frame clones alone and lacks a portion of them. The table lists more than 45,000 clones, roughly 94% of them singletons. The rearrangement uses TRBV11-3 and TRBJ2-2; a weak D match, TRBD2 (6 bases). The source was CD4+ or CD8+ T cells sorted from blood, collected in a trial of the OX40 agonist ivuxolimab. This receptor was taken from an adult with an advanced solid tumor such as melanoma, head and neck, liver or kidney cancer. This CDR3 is CASSRLWRDNTGELFF. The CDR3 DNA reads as TGTGCCAGCAGTCGACTCTGGCGGGACAACACCGGGGAGCTGTTTTTT.